This T cell receptor beta chain was documented in a study of beta chain features in type 1 diabetes. Expressed TCRB transcripts were sequenced because the isolated RNA had all been reverse transcribed beforehand. Libraries were prepared by immunoSEQ multiplex PCR; TCRdb keeps only in-frame clonotypes and omits some of them. Among a few hundred thousand clones listed, 13% were seen once. The CDR3 contains 12 residues. V shed 7 bases and J 9 bases; nucleotides not matched to a gene: 5. Looked up from germline, CDR1 is LNHNV and CDR2 is YYDKDF (reference sequence). Comment on this clone: Antigen: not known.

Overall study results and limits: There was a moderate but significant shortening of TCRB CDR3s in all four CD4+ subsets of Type 1 diabetes patients.

This sequence joins TRBV15 and TRBJ2-1, with TRBD1 identical over 8 bases. The sample comprised naive CD4+ T cells from blood. The clonotype originates from a woman between 18 and 30 years old with type 1 diabetes. CDR3 region: CATTDRGSEQFF. CDR3 DNA sequence: TGTGCCACCACCGACAGGGGATCTGAGCAGTTCTTC.